This TCR beta chain comes out of a study of a mutant IDH1 vaccine in newly diagnosed glioma. Data came from immunoSEQ multiplex PCR; TCRdb stores just in-frame clones and leaves some out. Found here are about 64,000 clones, around 85% of them singletons; the top ten hold approximately 9.5%. CDR1 and CDR2 from the germline V gene are MNHEY and SVGAGI. The CDR3 runs 13 residues. With 6 bases removed from V and 7 bases from J, the gap between germline ends came to 10 bases. About this clone itself: Its antigen is not identified.

Time point indicated: week 11, during vaccination. The content of each vaccine dose was 300 ug of mutant IDH1 20-mer peptide, and topical imiquimod accompanied it. V gene TRBV6-5 combines with J gene TRBJ1-6; no firm D call. This TCR was recovered from a woman aged 50 to 60 with glioma. Source: PBMCs, taken from a glioma patient whose treatment included an IDH1 peptide vaccine. The CDR3 DNA reads TGTGCCAGCAGACGCCGTGAGAATTCACCCCTCCACTTT. This translates into CASRRRENSPLHF.